This T cell receptor beta chain was obtained from a study of shared clonotypes between healthy human individuals. This clone was detected only once. Its target is not known. Study results and caveats: Apart from blood, nothing was sampled; tissue repertoires likely differ.

Sequencing was at deep level. The authors loaded around 220 ng DNA, roughly 27,000 T cell genomes, into sorted-subset replicate PCRs. The repertoire was sequenced with immunoSEQ multiplex PCR; TCRdb's copy has only in-frame clones and lacks some. Among about 2.5 million clones listed, around 92% were seen once. The sequence derives from a young man in good health. Some clones in this sample may be carry-over from other donors' samples. The sample consisted of naive CD4+ T cells from PBMCs. Regarding subset: CD45RA+ positively selected.

The CDR3 nucleotides read TGTGCCAGCAGCCAAGATTTTGGCGGCTACACCTTC. Translating it yields CASSQDFGGYTF. V usage is TRBV4-2 and J usage is TRBJ1-2; D gene unclear. Trimming cost V 0 bases and J 8 bases, with 7 bases left between them. Per germline, CDR1 LGHNA and CDR2 YNFKEQ. CDR3 length: 12 residues.